The following is a TCR beta chain sequence with its context. Its antigen is not identified. Naive CD8+ T cells displayed a CD45RO-CCR7+CD27+CD95- phenotype. This entry comes from a study of CXCR3-negative and CXCR3-positive naive CD8 T cells. Broader study findings: CXCR3-positive naive cells carried more hydrophobic TRB CDR3s than CXCR3-negative ones. Surface CD5 was comparable between naive subsets; TCR strength was inferred from TRB CDR3 properties. Memory CD8+ cells had much lower diversity, and both naive subsets had comparably high diversity. The study found CXCR3 expression partially decreased after cryopreservation and ran most assays on fresh PBMCs.

CDR3 length: 16 residues. Germline-derived CDR1 and CDR2 are SGHTA and FQGNSA. Libraries were UMI-labeled 5' RACE TRB cDNA. After re-calling the 5' RACE reads, TCRdb lists one entry per CDR3 protein, DNA absent. The sample totals 55,000 to 70,000 distinct CDR3 sequences. The TCR was taken from a human donor in good health. Some clones in this sample may be carry-over from other donors' samples. This chain connects TRBV7-2 to TRBJ2-2; as DNA is missing, the TRBD1 call by TCRdb cannot be tested. The sequenced material came from naive CXCR3+ CD8+ T cells from blood. Sample subset: CD45RO-CCR7+CD27+CD95- naive CD8+ T cells expressing CXCR3 (TNR3+). This CDR3 reads CASSPTGTGDTGELFF.